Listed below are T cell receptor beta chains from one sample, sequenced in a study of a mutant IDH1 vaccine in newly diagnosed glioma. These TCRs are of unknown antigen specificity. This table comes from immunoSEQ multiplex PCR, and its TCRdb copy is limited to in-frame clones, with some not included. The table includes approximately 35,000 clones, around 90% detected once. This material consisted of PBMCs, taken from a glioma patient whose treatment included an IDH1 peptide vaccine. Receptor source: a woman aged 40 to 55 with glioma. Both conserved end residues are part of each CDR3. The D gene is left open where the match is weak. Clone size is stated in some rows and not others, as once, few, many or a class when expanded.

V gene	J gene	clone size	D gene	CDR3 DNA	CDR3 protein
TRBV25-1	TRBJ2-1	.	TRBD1	TGTGCCAGCAAGGGGGCTCGCAATGAGCAGTTCTTC	CASKGARNEQFF
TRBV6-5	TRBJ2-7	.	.	TGTGCCAGCAGACACGACCTGGGTGCTAGCGAGCAGTACTTC	CASRHDLGASEQYF
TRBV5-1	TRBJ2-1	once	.	TGCGCCAGCAGCCCCGGGGAAAGACCCAATGAGCAGTTCTTC	CASSPGERPNEQFF
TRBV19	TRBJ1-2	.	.	TGTGCCAGTAGTACCGTCAACCGGGGCTCGCGGGGCTACACCTTC	CASSTVNRGSRGYTF
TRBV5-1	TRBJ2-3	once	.	TGCGCCAGCAGCCGAAGCACAGATACGCAGTATTTT	CASSRSTDTQYF
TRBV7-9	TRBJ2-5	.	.	TGTGCCAGCAGTGGAGCAGAGACCCAGTACTTC	CASSGAETQYF
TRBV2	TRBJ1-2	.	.	TGTGCCAGCAGTAGGACGGGGGTTGGCTACACCTTC	CASSRTGVGYTF
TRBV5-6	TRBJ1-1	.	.	TGTGCCAGCAGCCCGATCCAGTCTAGACAGCAGAACACTGAAGCTTTCTTT	CASSPIQSRQQNTEAFF
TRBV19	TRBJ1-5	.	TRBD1	TGTGCCAGTAGCGGAGGGGGGGGACAGCGCAATCAGCCCCAGCATTTT	CASSGGGGQRNQPQHF
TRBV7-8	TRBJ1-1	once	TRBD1	TGTGCCAGCACCGTGGACAGGGTACTCTCTGTGAACACTGAAGCTTTCTTT	CASTVDRVLSVNTEAFF
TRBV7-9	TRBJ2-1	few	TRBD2	TGTGCCAGCAGCCCACTAGGTCTAGCGGGAGGGAGCTCCTACAATGAGCAGTTCTTC	CASSPLGLAGGSSYNEQFF
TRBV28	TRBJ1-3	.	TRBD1	TGTGCCAGCAGTTTACGACAGGGCCGCTCTGGAAACACCATATATTTT	CASSLRQGRSGNTIYF
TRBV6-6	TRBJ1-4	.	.	TGTGCCAGCAGTTACAAGTACAAGGGGGATGAAAAACTGTTTTTT	CASSYKYKGDEKLFF
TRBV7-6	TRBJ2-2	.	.	TGTGCCAGCAGCTTAACCCAGGTGAACACCGGGGAGCTGTTTTTT	CASSLTQVNTGELFF
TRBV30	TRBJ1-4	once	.	TGTGCCTGGAGCGGGACCGAAAAACTGTTTTTT	CAWSGTEKLFF
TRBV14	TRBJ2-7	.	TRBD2	TGTGCCAGCAGCCAAGATAAGAGGACTAGCGGACGATACGAGCAGTACTTC	CASSQDKRTSGRYEQYF
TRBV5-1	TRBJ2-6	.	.	TGCGCCAGCAGCTTGGTGGTCAGGCCGTCTGGGGCCAACGTCCTGACTTTC	CASSLVVRPSGANVLTF
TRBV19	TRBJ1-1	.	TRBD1	TGTGCCAGTAGTAGTACAGGGGACTACACTGAAGCTTTCTTT	CASSSTGDYTEAFF
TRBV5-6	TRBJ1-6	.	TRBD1	TGTGCCAGCAGCTTCACTCAGGGGGCAGGTAATTCACCCCTCCACTTT	CASSFTQGAGNSPLHF
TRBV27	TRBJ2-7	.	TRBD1	TGTGCCAGCAAGGGGTTGGGACAGACCTACGAGCAGTACTTC	CASKGLGQTYEQYF
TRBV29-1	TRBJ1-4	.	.	TGCAGCGTTTTAGGGTTGGGTGAAAAACTGTTTTTT	CSVLGLGEKLFF
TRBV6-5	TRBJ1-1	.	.	TGTGCCAGCAGTAATTCGCCGAACACTGAAGCTTTCTTT	CASSNSPNTEAFF
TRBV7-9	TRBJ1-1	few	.	TGTGCCAGCAGCATTACCCCCTTGAACACTGAAGCTTTCTTT	CASSITPLNTEAFF
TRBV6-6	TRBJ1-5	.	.	TGTGCCAGCAGTTACGCGGGGTGGAGGCAGCCCCAGCATTTT	CASSYAGWRQPQHF
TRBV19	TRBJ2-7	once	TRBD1	TGTGCCAGTAGTATCTCGGGACAGGGACTCTACGAGCAGTACTTC	CASSISGQGLYEQYF
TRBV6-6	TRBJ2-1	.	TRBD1	TGTGCCAGTGCTCGTGGGACAGTAAACAATGAGCAGTTCTTC	CASARGTVNNEQFF
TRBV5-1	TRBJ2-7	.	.	TGCGCCAGCAGCTTCTCGGGACAAAATACCTACGAGCAGTACTTC	CASSFSGQNTYEQYF
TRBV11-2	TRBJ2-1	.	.	TGTGCCAGCAGCTTAGAGTCCCAGGGGAGAAATGAGCAGTTCTTC	CASSLESQGRNEQFF
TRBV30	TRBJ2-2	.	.	TGTGCCTGGAGTGTAGGGGACACCGGGGAGCTGTTTTTT	CAWSVGDTGELFF
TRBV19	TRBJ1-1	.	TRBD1	TGTGCCAGTAGTATTCGGAGACAGGGTCCTTCCGGAGCTTTCTTT	CASSIRRQGPSGAFF
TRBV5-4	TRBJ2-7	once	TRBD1	TGTGCCAGCAGCACCGGGACAGGGGTGGACGAGCAGTACTTC	CASSTGTGVDEQYF
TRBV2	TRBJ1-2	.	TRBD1	TGTGCCAGCAGTGGCCGGGACAGGGGACACTATGGCTACACCTTC	CASSGRDRGHYGYTF
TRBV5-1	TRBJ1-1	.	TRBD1	TGCGCCAGCAGCTTGGGCAGGGGGAATTATGCGGACACTGAAGCTTTCTTT	CASSLGRGNYADTEAFF
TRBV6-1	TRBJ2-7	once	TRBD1	TGTGCCAGCAGCGAAGCCGGGACAGGCGATTACGAGCAGTACTTC	CASSEAGTGDYEQYF
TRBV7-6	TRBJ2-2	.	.	TGTGCCAGCAGCTTAGGGACGGCTTACACCGGGGAGCTGTTTTTT	CASSLGTAYTGELFF
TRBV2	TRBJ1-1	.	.	TGTGCCAGCAGTGAAAGTATTCGCGGCGATGAAGCTTTCTTT	CASSESIRGDEAFF
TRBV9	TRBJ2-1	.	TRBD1	TGTGCCACGAGCAAGGCGACAGGGGGGTACAATGAGCAGTTCTTC	CATSKATGGYNEQFF
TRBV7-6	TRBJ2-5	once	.	TGTGCCAGCAGCCTTACAACGGGAATCCAAGGGACCCAGTACTTC	CASSLTTGIQGTQYF
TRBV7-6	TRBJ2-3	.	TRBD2	TGTGCCAGCAGCTCCACTGGCGGGGGGGCCAGGGTCGCAGATACGCAGTATTTT	CASSSTGGGARVADTQYF
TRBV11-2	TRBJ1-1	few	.	TGTGCCAGCAGCTCAAGCGGCACTGAAGCTTTCTTT	CASSSSGTEAFF
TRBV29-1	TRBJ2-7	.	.	TGCAGCGTTGGACAGGTTGCCTACGAGCAGTACTTC	CSVGQVAYEQYF
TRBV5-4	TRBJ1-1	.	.	TGTGCCAGCAGCTTGGGAGGGTCGAACACTGAAGCTTTCTTT	CASSLGGSNTEAFF
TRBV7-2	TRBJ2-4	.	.	TGTGCCAGCAGTTCACAGGGTTCCCCCTTTCGAGCCAAAAACATTCAGTACTTC	CASSSQGSPFRAKNIQYF
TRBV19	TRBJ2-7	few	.	TGTGCCAGTAGTATCATAGGGGGATCCTACGAGCAGTACTTC	CASSIIGGSYEQYF
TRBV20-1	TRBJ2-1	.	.	TGCAGTGCTAGCCAAAAGAGGGAGCAGTTCTTC	CSASQKREQFF
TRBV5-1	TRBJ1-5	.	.	TGCGCCAGCAGCTTGAAAGGAGATAGCAATCAGCCCCAGCATTTT	CASSLKGDSNQPQHF
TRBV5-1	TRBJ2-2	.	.	TGCGCCAGCAGTCAGGGGAGGAACACCGGGGAGCTGTTTTTT	CASSQGRNTGELFF
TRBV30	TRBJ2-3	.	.	TGTGCCTGGTGGGTCCGGGGAACGCAGTATTTT	CAWWVRGTQYF
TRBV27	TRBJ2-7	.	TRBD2	TGTGCCAGCAGTTTATCGTCCCCTCTAGCGGGTCTTACCTACGAGCAGTACTTC	CASSLSSPLAGLTYEQYF
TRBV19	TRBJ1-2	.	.	TGTGCCAGTAGTATAGACCGGGGCCGCCCAGGGGATGGCTACACCTTC	CASSIDRGRPGDGYTF
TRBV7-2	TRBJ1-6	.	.	TGTGCCAGCAGCTTAGGACCGGACAGTAATTCACCCCTCCACTTT	CASSLGPDSNSPLHF
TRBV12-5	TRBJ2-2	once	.	TGTGCTAGTGGCAAGGACAGGAACACCGGGGAGCTGTTTTTT	CASGKDRNTGELFF